A single sample gave rise to the 18 T cell receptor beta chains below, sequenced in a study of T cell repertoires in cytomegalovirus infection. TCRdb recomputed calls from the reads with MiXCR, one row per CDR3 protein. The sample contains approximately 290,000 distinct CDR3 sequences, roughly a quarter of which appear only once. Sequencing input: PBMCs. Every receptor here comes from a human donor in good health (CMV status not recorded). Some clones in this sample may be carry-over from other donors' samples.

The sample holds a few counts of this clonotype. The J gene is TRBJ1-3, the V gene TRBV15; D remains ambiguous. V was trimmed by 1 base and J by 3 bases, leaving 7 bases between them. CDR1 is LNHNV, CDR2 YYDKDF, per germline (reference sequence). The CDR3 contains 14 residues. The CDR3 protein is CATSRAGFGNTIYF. CDR3 bases: TGTGCCACCAGCAGAGCTGGCTTTGGAAACACCATATATTTT.

This clonotype was counted a few times. The chain is built from TRBV14 and TRBJ2-1; possible D gene TRBD2, 5 bases. Trimming removed 5 bases at V and 2 bases at J, with 13 bases between. Per germline, CDR1 SGHDN and CDR2 FVKESK. The CDR3 sequence is 15 residues long. CDR3 loop: CASSIQSGAYNEQFF. DNA of the CDR3: TGTGCCAGCAGCATACAGTCCGGGGCCTACAATGAGCAGTTCTTC.

The chain employs TRBV19 and TRBJ1-5; no reliable D call. Germline V gives CDR1 LNHDA, CDR2 SQIVND (reference sequence). The germline V and J ends were trimmed by 7 bases and 2 bases, with 12 bases remaining between them. This CDR3 has 14 residues. The CDR3 DNA reads as TGTGCCAGTAAGCGTGGGTACGGCAATCAGCCCCAGCATTTT. Residues: CASKRGYGNQPQHF.

The sample holds a few counts of this clonotype. The V call is TRBV2, the J call TRBJ1-5; 8 bases are shared with TRBD1. Germline V gene data show CDR1 as SNHLY and CDR2 as FYNNEI. The CDR3 consists of 13 residues. Losses at the gene ends were 7 bases for V and 4 bases for J; bases not matched to a gene: 3. This CDR3 is CASKDRENQPQHF. DNA of the CDR3: TGTGCCAGCAAGGACAGGGAGAATCAGCCCCAGCATTTT.

Turning to this clonotype: A clone one base away is much larger, so this may be a read error. V is TRBV11-3 and J is TRBJ2-1; 7 bases match TRBD2. The CDR3 consists of 14 residues. Germline loops: CDR1 SGHNT, CDR2 YENEEA. The CDR3 is CASRPGGEYNGQFF. For the CDR3, the DNA is TGTGCCAGCAGGCCGGGGGGAGAATACAATGGGCAGTTCTTC.

This clonotype was detected only a few times. This chain links TRBV20-1 with TRBJ2-1; possibly TRBD2 for D (6 bases). CDR1 DFQATT and CDR2 SNEGSKA come from the germline V gene (reference sequence). Trimming took 0 bases from V and 1 from J, leaving 13 bases between them. CDR3 size: 16 residues. The CDR3 bases are TGCAGTGCTAGAGATCAGTCTAGCGAGTCCTACAATGAGCAGTTCTTC. It specifies CSARDQSSESYNEQFF.

The V gene is TRBV11-3, the J gene TRBJ2-1, with 11 bases that match TRBD2. The CDR3 has 14 amino acids. The J segment lost 10 bases and the V segment lost 3 bases, leaving 5 bases of the junction unmatched. Germline V gene data show CDR1 as SGHNT and CDR2 as YENEEA. As DNA, the CDR3 is TGTGCCAGCAGCTTGATAGCGGGAGGGGGGGAGCAGTTCTTC. Protein sequence: CASSLIAGGGEQFF.

This clonotype came up a few times. The V and J genes are TRBV7-3 and TRBJ1-6, with D perhaps TRBD1 (5 bases). The CDR3 contains 14 residues. V gave up 1 base and J gave up 13 bases, with 14 bases separating them. CDR1 SGHTA and CDR2 FQGTGA come from the germline V gene. The CDR3 DNA reads as TGTGCCAGCAGCTTAAATCCTGGGGCTCTGCCCCTCCACTTT. Encoded protein: CASSLNPGALPLHF. The full variable domain, with the rest looked up from reference TRBV7-3 and TRBJ1-6, is GAGVSQTPSNKVTEKGKYVELRCDPISGHTALYWYRQSLGQGPEFLIYFQGTGAADDSGLPNDRFFAVRPEGSVSTLKIQRTERGDSAVYLCASSLNPGALPLHFGNGTRLTVT.

This clonotype was seen many times. This rearrangement joins TRBV7-8 to TRBJ2-7; D may be TRBD2 (6 bases). V lost 5 bases to trimming and J lost 3 bases, with 29 bases between them. This CDR3 contains 19 residues. The germline CDR1 and CDR2 sequences are SGHVS and FQNEAQ. The CDR3: CASSPRGLLVRQSSYEQYF. The CDR3 DNA reads TGTGCCAGCAGCCCGCGGGGCCTTTTGGTCCGGCAGTCGAGCTACGAGCAGTACTTC. The full variable domain, in which reference TRBV7-8 and TRBJ2-7 provide the parts outside the CDR3, is GAGVSQSPRYKVAKRGQDVALRCDPISGHVSLFWYQQALGQGPEFLTYFQNEAQLDKSGLPSDRFFAERPEGSVSTLKIQRTQQEDSAVYLCASSPRGLLVRQSSYEQYFGPGTRLTVT.

The chain carries TRBV12-3 or TRBV12-4 and TRBJ2-2; 8 bases match TRBD1. The CDR3 length is 12 residues. V lost 5 bases to trimming and J lost 11 bases; unmatched junction nucleotides: 4. CDR3 residues: CASSPTGDELFF. CDR3 in DNA: TGTGCCAGCAGTCCGACAGGGGATGAGCTGTTTTTT.

The V gene is TRBV24-1, the J gene TRBJ1-5; possibly TRBD1 for D (5 bases). Per the germline V gene, CDR1 is KGHDR and CDR2 is SFDVKD. Trimming left V 3 bases short and J 2 bases short, with 10 bases between. The CDR3 is made up of 15 amino acids. DNA for the CDR3: TGTGCCACCAGTGATCAGGGCCCGGGCAATCAGCCCCAGCATTTT. It codes for CATSDQGPGNQPQHF.

There are a few counts of this clonotype. The chain links TRBV20-1 to TRBJ1-1; 7 bases fit TRBD1. CDR1 is DFQATT and CDR2 is SNEGSKA in the germline V gene (reference sequence). The CDR3 is 16 residues long. V gave up 2 bases and J gave up 1 base; unmatched junction bases: 10. The CDR3 loop is CSARPGQSGRNTEAFF. CDR3 DNA sequence: TGCAGTGCTAGACCGGGACAGTCAGGAAGGAACACTGAAGCTTTCTTT.

This clonotype was observed at least ten times. The CDR3 region has the DNA TGTGCCAGCAGCTTAGTGATGGGAACCTACGAGCAGTACTTC. This gives the protein CASSLVMGTYEQYF. The rearrangement joins TRBV7-2 to TRBJ2-7, with D unclear. The V gene lost 1 base and the J gene lost 2 bases, with 9 bases spanning the gap. The CDR3 is 14 amino acids. Germline V gene lookup returns CDR1 SGHTA and CDR2 FQGNSA.

This clonotype was observed once. The chain has TRBV20-1 and TRBJ2-7, with 7 bases fitting TRBD2. In germline, CDR1 is DFQATT, CDR2 SNEGSKA (reference sequence). This CDR3 spans 16 amino acids. Trimming at V came to 0 bases and at J to 7 bases, leaving 15 bases not matched to a gene. The CDR3 bases are TGCAGTGCTAGAGATGTGGGAGCGGGACGAGCGGGGGAGCAGTACTTC. This gives the protein CSARDVGAGRAGEQYF.

The chain carries TRBV19 and TRBJ1-2; no firm D call. Trimming took 1 base from V and 4 from J, leaving 13 bases between them. The CDR3 spans 15 residues. The germline gives CDR1 LNHDA, CDR2 SQIVND (reference sequence). CDR3 DNA sequence: TGTGCCAGTAGTATAGCCACTGGGGAGGTCTATGGCTACACCTTC. This codes for CASSIATGEVYGYTF.

This sequence joins TRBV20-1 and TRBJ2-1; 10 nucleotides line up with TRBD2. Germline trimming cut 8 bases from V and 7 bases from J; bases unmatched to any gene: 8. CDR1 is DFQATT and CDR2 is SNEGSKA in the germline V gene (reference sequence). The CDR3 has 13 amino acids. The CDR3 nucleotides read TGCAGTACAACTAGCGGGAATAATAATGAGCAGTTCTTC. Protein: CSTTSGNNNEQFF.

This chain joins TRBV24-1 and TRBJ1-5, with a possible D match to TRBD1 (6 bases). This CDR3 spans 14 amino acids. The V end was cut by 6 bases, the J end by 3 bases, with 11 bases between. Germline CDR1 reads KGHDR; CDR2 reads SFDVKD. CDR3 DNA: TGTGCCACCAGTCAGGTGGGGGCCAATCAGCCCCAGCATTTT. Translating it yields CATSQVGANQPQHF.

This clonotype was picked up many times. This chain connects TRBV7-2 to TRBJ1-6; TRBD1 is a possible D gene (6 bases). V was pared by 5 bases and J by 6 bases, with 14 bases between. Germline V gives CDR1 SGHTA, CDR2 FQGNSA. CDR3 size: 15 residues. The CDR3 sequence is CASSTSQGPNSPLHF. CDR3 DNA: TGTGCCAGCAGCACGTCACAGGGACCTAATTCACCCCTCCACTTT.